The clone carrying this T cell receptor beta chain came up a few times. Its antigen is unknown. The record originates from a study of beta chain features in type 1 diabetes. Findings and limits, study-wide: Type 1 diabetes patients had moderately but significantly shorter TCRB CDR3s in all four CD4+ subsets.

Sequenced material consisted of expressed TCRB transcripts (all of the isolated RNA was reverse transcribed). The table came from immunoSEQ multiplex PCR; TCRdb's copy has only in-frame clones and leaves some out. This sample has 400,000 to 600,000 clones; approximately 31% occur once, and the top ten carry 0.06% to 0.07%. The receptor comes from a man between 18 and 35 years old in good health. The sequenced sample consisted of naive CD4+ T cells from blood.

As DNA, the CDR3 is TGTGCCAGCAGTGACTCCGGGGCCCCCTATGGCTACACCTTC. It codes for CASSDSGAPYGYTF. The chain employs TRBV25-1 and TRBJ1-2; tentative D call: TRBD1 (5 bases). Germline V gives CDR1 MGHDK, CDR2 SYGVNS. V lost 3 bases, J lost 4 bases, and 12 bases lay in between. The CDR3 loop spans 14 amino acids.